The 2 T cell receptor beta chains below were found in one sample sequenced in a study of Tregs in tolerant kidney transplant recipients. Produced via immunoSEQ multiplex PCR; TCRdb's table is partial and in-frame only. The table has fewer than 80,000 clones, roughly 98% seen once. The source material was CD4+ T cells from blood, sampled before the transplant. These TCRs come from a human donor who received a combined kidney and bone marrow transplant.

The V gene is TRBV5-1, the J gene TRBJ1-3, with a possible D match to TRBD1 (6 bases). Between the trimmed V and J ends, which lost 4 bases and 4 bases, there was a span of 15 bases. The CDR3 is 15 residues long. From germline, CDR1 is SGHRS and CDR2 YFSETQ. The CDR3 region has the DNA TGCGCCAGCAGCGTCCAGGGGCAGGTCGGAAACACCATATATTTT. Amino acids: CASSVQGQVGNTIYF.

The chain carries TRBV7-2 and TRBJ2-3; D not certain. This CDR3 contains 12 residues. The germline V gene has CDR1 SGHTA and CDR2 FQGNSA. Trimming cost V 5 bases and J 0 bases, with 3 bases left between them. CDR3 amino acids: CASSLSTDTQYF. DNA for the CDR3: TGTGCCAGCAGCCTTAGCACAGATACGCAGTATTTT.